What follows are 24 T cell receptor beta chains derived from one specimen sequenced in a study of T-cell reconstitution after alpha-beta-depleted transplantation in children. Molecular barcoding with unique molecular identifiers was used for the TCRbeta library. TCRdb used MiXCR to reprocess the PCR reads, holding one entry per CDR3 protein. The table records hundreds of thousands of distinct CDR3 sequences, less than 15% of them present only once. The sequenced sample was PBMCs, obtained before TCRalphabeta/CD19-depleted stem cell transplant. Receptors were obtained from a girl aged 2 to 10 with congenital amegakaryocytic thrombocytopenia, due to receive a stem cell transplant.

This clonotype was counted many times. The chain links TRBV20-1 to TRBJ1-3; D is uncertain. The CDR3 runs 13 residues. The ends were cut back, 3 bases at V and 0 bases at J, with 6 bases in the middle. CDR1 DFQATT and CDR2 SNEGSKA come from the germline V gene (reference sequence). CDR3 amino acids: CSASDASGNTIYF. The CDR3 DNA reads as TGCAGTGCTAGTGACGCCTCTGGAAACACCATATATTTT.

With respect to this clonotype: A read error is possible here, since a much larger clone lies one base away. J is TRBJ2-3 and V is TRBV7-2; no reliable D call. The CDR3 extends over 15 amino acids. Germline V gene sequence: CDR1 SGHTA, CDR2 FQGNSA. V was clipped by 1 base and J by 4 bases, with 12 bases between them. CDR3 sequence: CASSLVLVCADTQYF. Here the CDR3 DNA reads TGTGCCAGCAGCTTAGTCCTAGTATGTGCAGATACGCAGTATTTT. The full variable domain, with the rest looked up from reference TRBV7-2 and TRBJ2-3, is GAGVSQSPSNKVTEKGKDVELRCDPISGHTALYWYRQSLGQGLEFLIYFQGNSAPDKSGLPSDRFSAERTGGSVSTLTIQRTQQEDSAVYLCASSLVLVCADTQYFGPGTRLTVL.

This clonotype was recorded many times. V is TRBV20-1 and J is TRBJ1-5, with 7 bases lining up with TRBD1. The CDR3 is 16 amino acids. The germline V gene has CDR1 DFQATT and CDR2 SNEGSKA (reference sequence). V lost 0 bases to trimming and J lost 2 bases; unmatched junction nucleotides: 7. CDR3 amino acids: CSARDYRGWGNQPQHF. CDR3 nucleotides: TGCAGTGCTAGAGATTACAGGGGTTGGGGCAATCAGCCCCAGCATTTT.

Many counts were recorded for this clonotype. The J gene is TRBJ2-5, the V gene TRBV5-5, with D perhaps TRBD1 (6 bases). Trimming removed 0 bases at V and 3 bases at J, with 21 bases between. CDR1 SGHKS and CDR2 YYEKEE come from the germline V gene (reference sequence). The CDR3 has 18 residues. Written as DNA, the CDR3 is TGTGCCAGCAGCTTGGACGTTTGGAGGACAGAGAAAGAAGAGACCCAGTACTTC. Translation gives CASSLDVWRTEKEETQYF.

This clonotype was picked up many times. This CDR3 reads CASSQEWYRETNTGELFF. In DNA form, the CDR3 reads TGTGCCAGCAGCCAGGAGTGGTACAGGGAGACGAACACCGGGGAGCTGTTTTTT. The rearrangement uses TRBV4-2 and TRBJ2-2; a possible D gene is TRBD1 (6 bases). The CDR3 spans 18 residues. Germline V gene sequence: CDR1 LGHNA, CDR2 YNFKEQ. V shed 3 bases and J shed 0 bases, with 17 bases lying between them.

In DNA form, the CDR3 reads TGTGCCTGGACGCAGGGAGGTCAGCCCCAGCATTTT. This encodes CAWTQGGQPQHF. The gene calls are TRBV30 and TRBJ1-5, with a possible D match to TRBD1 (5 bases). Germline V gene data show CDR1 as GTSNPN and CDR2 as SVGIG (reference sequence). The V end was cut by 4 bases, the J end by 6 bases, with 10 bases between. The CDR3 length is 12 residues.

This clonotype came up a few times. The rearrangement links TRBV2 to TRBJ2-4; TRBD2 agrees at 9 bases. The CDR3 totals 13 residues. Germline CDR1 SNHLY, CDR2 FYNNEI. The junction had 10 bases not matched to a gene; V was cut back by 6 bases and J by 13 bases. CDR3 residues: CASSWREGRGQYF. As DNA, the CDR3 is TGTGCCAGCAGCTGGCGGGAGGGTCGAGGGCAGTACTTC.

In this sample, this clonotype turned up many times. The chain recombines TRBV5-1 with TRBJ1-2; 8 nucleotides line up with TRBD1. J lost 4 bases, V lost 3 bases, and 8 bases had no gene match. Germline values: CDR1 SGHRS, CDR2 YFSETQ. CDR3 length: 15 amino acids. The CDR3 region has the DNA TGCGCCAGCAGCTACGGACAGGGAACCTTCTATGGCTACACCTTC. Encoded protein: CASSYGQGTFYGYTF.

This clonotype was detected many times. The V gene is TRBV29-1, the J gene TRBJ2-7; possibly TRBD1 for D (6 bases). CDR3 size: 13 residues. The germline V gene encodes CDR1 SQVTM and CDR2 ANQGSEA. The germline V and J ends were trimmed by 0 bases and 3 bases, with 9 bases remaining between them. The CDR3 DNA reads as TGCAGCGTTGAAGACCCGACAGGCTACGAGCAGTACTTC. Protein sequence: CSVEDPTGYEQYF.

This clonotype was seen at least ten times. This chain joins TRBV28 and TRBJ1-5; no definite D call. Germline loops: CDR1 MDHEN, CDR2 SYDVKM. The CDR3 extends over 15 amino acids. Trimming removed 5 bases from V and 7 bases from J, with 18 bases in between. The CDR3 region is CASSQNSVLRQPQHF. The CDR3 nucleotides read TGTGCCAGCAGTCAAAATTCCGTCCTCAGGCAGCCCCAGCATTTT.

For this clonotype: Given a much more abundant clone one base away, this may be a read error. The chain has TRBV2 and TRBJ2-1; D is unclear. Germline CDR1 is SNHLY and CDR2 is FYNNEI. This CDR3 is 11 amino acids long. Trimming pared 6 bases from V and 6 bases from J, leaving 6 bases between. CDR3 in DNA: TGTGCCAGCAGCGCGACCAATGAGCAGTTCTTC. Translation gives CASSATNEQFF. Using reference TRBV2 and TRBJ2-1 for the parts outside the CDR3, the full variable domain is EPEVTQTPSHQVTQMGQEVILRCVPISNHLYFYWYRQILGQKVEFLVSFYNNEISEKSEIFDDQFSVERPDGSNFTLKIRSTKLEDSAMYFCASSATNEQFFGPGTRLTVL.

On this clonotype: Relative to the germline gene, one junction end is altered; a read error may explain this. The V and J genes are TRBV3-1 and TRBJ1-1; D ambiguous. This CDR3 has 13 residues. Germline V gene data show CDR1 as LGHDT and CDR2 as YNNKEL (reference sequence). CDR3 in amino acids: CACSQVWKAEAFF. CDR3 in DNA: TGTGCCTGCAGCCAAGTTTGGAAGGCTGAAGCTTTCTTT. Together with reference TRBV3-1 and TRBJ1-1, the CDR3 gives the full variable domain: DTAVSQTPKYLVTQMGNDKSIKCEQNLGHDTMYWYKQDSKKFLKIMFSYNNKELIINETVPNRFSPKSPDKAHLNLHINSLELGDSAVYFCACSQVWKAEAFFGQGTRLTVV.

This clonotype has only a few counts. The rearrangement links TRBV10-3 to TRBJ2-7, with unresolved D. CDR3 size: 15 residues. With 2 bases removed from V and 3 bases from J, the gap between germline ends came to 14 bases. Germline V gene lookup returns CDR1 ENHRY and CDR2 SYGVKD. The DNA of the CDR3 is TGTGCCATCAGTGAGCCCGCCGGCGCCGACTACGAGCAGTACTTC. This sequence encodes CAISEPAGADYEQYF.

This clonotype was detected many times. The chain employs TRBV2 and TRBJ2-1, with 9 bases lining up with TRBD1. Per germline, CDR1 SNHLY and CDR2 FYNNEI. J lost 6 bases, V lost 6 bases, and 9 bases had no gene match. The CDR3 extends over 15 amino acids. Here the CDR3 reads CASSLRDRVPNEQFF. The CDR3 DNA sequence: TGTGCCAGCAGCCTTCGGGACAGGGTTCCCAATGAGCAGTTCTTC.

The sample holds a few counts of this clonotype. This chain links TRBV2 with TRBJ2-1; D possibly corresponds to TRBD1 (6 bases). The CDR3 is made up of 15 amino acids. Trimming pared 3 bases from V and 9 bases from J, leaving 18 bases between. The V gene's germline CDR1 is SNHLY and CDR2 FYNNEI. The CDR3 here is CASSEPTGRVAEQFF. The CDR3 DNA reads as TGTGCCAGCAGTGAGCCCACAGGGCGCGTGGCTGAGCAGTTCTTC.

Many counts were recorded for this clonotype. This rearrangement joins TRBV20-1 to TRBJ2-7; 7 nucleotides line up with TRBD2. The CDR3 has 15 residues. Germline CDR1 reads DFQATT; CDR2 reads SNEGSKA (reference sequence). The J segment lost 1 base and the V segment lost 1 base, leaving 7 bases of the junction unmatched. CDR3 DNA: TGCAGTGCTAGAGCCCCGGGACTACCATCCTACGAGCAGTACTTC. It codes for CSARAPGLPSYEQYF.

Ten or more counts support this clonotype. This chain uses TRBV20-1 with TRBJ2-1, with D possibly matching TRBD2 (5 bases). The germline CDR1 and CDR2 sequences are DFQATT and SNEGSKA (reference sequence). The CDR3 loop spans 15 amino acids. V lost 3 bases to trimming and J lost 2 bases, with 14 bases between them. The CDR3 region has the DNA TGCAGTGCTAGTTTTTGGTCTAGCACCTACAATGAGCAGTTCTTC. Its protein is CSASFWSSTYNEQFF.

This clonotype appeared many times. The rearrangement links TRBV7-7 to TRBJ2-1; D gene unclear. The CDR3 has 16 amino acids. Deletions cut 0 bases from V and 1 base from J, with 10 bases between. The germline V gene has CDR1 SSHAT and CDR2 FNYEAQ (reference sequence). The CDR3 protein is CASSLALPASYNEQFF. CDR3 in DNA: TGTGCCAGCAGCTTAGCGTTGCCAGCATCCTACAATGAGCAGTTCTTC.

This clonotype was recorded many times. The V and J genes are TRBV20-1 and TRBJ2-1, with 12 bases lining up with TRBD2. From germline, CDR1 is DFQATT and CDR2 SNEGSKA (reference sequence). J was trimmed by 9 bases and V by 0 bases; bases with no gene match: 9. The CDR3 totals 16 residues. CDR3 protein: CSARDRVLAGGGEQFF. CDR3 nucleotides: TGCAGTGCTAGAGATCGAGTACTAGCGGGAGGCGGTGAGCAGTTCTTC.

Ten or more counts support this clonotype. The V call is TRBV12-3 or TRBV12-4, the J call TRBJ2-1; 10 nucleotides match TRBD1. The CDR3 covers 13 residues. The ends lost 10 bases at V and 7 bases at J; junction bases unmatched: 7. CDR3 protein: CATAGTGENEQFF. For the CDR3, the DNA is TGTGCCACCGCAGGGACAGGGGAAAATGAGCAGTTCTTC.

This clonotype was recorded a few times. The rearrangement uses TRBV5-1 and TRBJ1-6, with D perhaps TRBD1 (6 bases). This CDR3 is 16 amino acids long. CDR1 is SGHRS, CDR2 YFSETQ, per germline. Trimming shortened V by 0 bases and J by 9 bases, and 16 bases separated the two germline ends. The CDR3 DNA follows: TGCGCCAGCAGCTTGGAGGGGTCGGACAGACTTTCACCCCTCCACTTT. This sequence encodes CASSLEGSDRLSPLHF.

Concerning this clonotype itself: Possible read error: a much larger clone is one base away. The J gene is TRBJ2-7, the V gene TRBV5-1; the D gene is possibly TRBD1 (6 bases). Germline lookup yields CDR1 SGHRS and CDR2 YFSETQ. This CDR3 is built from 13 residues. The CDR3 reads CASSLSGVGEQSF. CDR3 DNA: TGCGCCAGCAGCTTGTCAGGGGTCGGCGAGCAGTCCTTC.

The chain links TRBV7-6 to TRBJ2-3, with D maybe TRBD1 (5 bases). CDR1 and CDR2 from the germline V gene are SGHVS and FNYEAQ. The CDR3 totals 15 residues. Between the trimmed V and J ends, which lost 4 bases and 0 bases, there was a span of 11 bases. This chain's CDR3 is CASSSWGSSTDTQYF. The CDR3 nucleotides read TGTGCCAGCAGCTCATGGGGCTCAAGCACAGATACGCAGTATTTT.

In its sample, this clonotype was seen a few times. J is TRBJ2-1 and V is TRBV11-2; D remains unclear. Germline V gives CDR1 SGHAT, CDR2 FQNNGV. The V gene lost 7 bases and the J gene lost 8 bases, with 12 bases spanning the gap. CDR3 length: 12 residues. The chain's CDR3 is CASTSRVDEQFF. The CDR3 DNA reads TGTGCCAGCACCTCACGGGTGGATGAGCAGTTCTTC.